This paragraph reports one T cell receptor (beta chain). The CDR3 is 14 amino acids. The germline CDR1 and CDR2 sequences are MNHEY and SVGAGI. Trimming pared 2 bases from V and 10 bases from J, leaving 12 bases between. The data were obtained in a study of blood T cell repertoires in COVID-19. Across the study: The United States, Italy and Spain provided the acute and convalescent COVID-19 samples. Sources were T cells, B-cell-depleted T cells, or PBMCs; the material itself was cDNA or gDNA.

Authors' analysis steps: Amplification of reference gene primers was used by the study to estimate nucleated cell counts. The table came from immunoSEQ multiplex PCR; TCRdb's copy has only in-frame clones and leaves some out. D and trimming were read from the DNA, whereas the V and J calls and clone size are those reported in that table. The data show about 100,000 clones, roughly nine tenths seen once. This receptor was taken from a man aged 45-60 years with acute or convalescent COVID-19. Sequencing was done on a sample of peripheral blood. The V call is TRBV6-5, the J call TRBJ1-6; tentative D call: TRBD1 (6 bases). This CDR3 is CASSYVRDKSPLHF. In nucleotides, the CDR3 is TGTGCCAGCAGTTACGTCCGGGACAAATCACCCCTCCACTTT.